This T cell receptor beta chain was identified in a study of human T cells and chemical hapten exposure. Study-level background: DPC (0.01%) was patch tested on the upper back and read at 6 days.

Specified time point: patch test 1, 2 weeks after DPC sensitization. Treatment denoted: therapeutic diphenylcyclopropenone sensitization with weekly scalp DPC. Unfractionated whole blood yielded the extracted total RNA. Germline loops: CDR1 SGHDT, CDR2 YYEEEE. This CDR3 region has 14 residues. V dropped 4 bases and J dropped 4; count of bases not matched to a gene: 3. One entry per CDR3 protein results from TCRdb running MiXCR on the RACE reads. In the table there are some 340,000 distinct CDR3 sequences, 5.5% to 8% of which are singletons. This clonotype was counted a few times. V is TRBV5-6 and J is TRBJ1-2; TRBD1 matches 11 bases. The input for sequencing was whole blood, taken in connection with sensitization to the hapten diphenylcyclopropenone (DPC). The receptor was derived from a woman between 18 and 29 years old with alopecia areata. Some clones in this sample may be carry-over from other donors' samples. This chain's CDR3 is CASSGDRGVYGYTF. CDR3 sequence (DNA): TGTGCCAGCAGCGGGGACAGGGGGGTCTATGGCTACACCTTC.